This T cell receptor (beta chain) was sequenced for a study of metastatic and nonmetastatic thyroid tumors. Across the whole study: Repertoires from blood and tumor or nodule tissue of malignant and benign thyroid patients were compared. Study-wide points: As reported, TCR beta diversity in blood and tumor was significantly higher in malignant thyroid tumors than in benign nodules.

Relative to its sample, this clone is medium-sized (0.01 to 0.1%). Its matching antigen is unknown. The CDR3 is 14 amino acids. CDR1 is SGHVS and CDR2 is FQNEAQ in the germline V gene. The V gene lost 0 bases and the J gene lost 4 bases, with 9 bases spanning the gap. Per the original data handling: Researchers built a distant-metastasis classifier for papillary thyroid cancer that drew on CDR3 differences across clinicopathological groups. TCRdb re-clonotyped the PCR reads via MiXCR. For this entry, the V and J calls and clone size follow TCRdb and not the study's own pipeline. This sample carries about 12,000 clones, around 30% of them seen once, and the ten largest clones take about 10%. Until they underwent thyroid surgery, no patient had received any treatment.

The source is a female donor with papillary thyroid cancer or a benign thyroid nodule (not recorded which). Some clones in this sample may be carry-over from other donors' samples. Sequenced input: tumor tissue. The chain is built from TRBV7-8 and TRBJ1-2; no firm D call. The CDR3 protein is CASSLARSVYGYTF. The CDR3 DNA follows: TGTGCCAGCAGCTTAGCGAGGAGCGTCTATGGCTACACCTTC.